This TCR beta chain was captured by sequencing in a study of blood T cell repertoires in COVID-19. Study-level information: Samples representing acute and convalescent COVID-19 were sourced from the United States, Italy and Spain. The cDNA or gDNA used as material had been derived from T cells, B-cell-depleted T cells, or PBMCs.

This CDR3 has 15 amino acids. Trimming removed 0 bases from V and 4 bases from J, with 10 bases in between. Germline V gives CDR1 MNHEY, CDR2 SMNVEV (reference sequence). Authors' processing steps: Amplification of reference gene primers was used by the study to estimate nucleated cell counts. Libraries were prepared by immunoSEQ multiplex PCR; TCRdb keeps only in-frame clonotypes and omits some of them. The V and J calls and the clone size are those of that table, but D and trimming were determined from the DNA. This table holds 150,000 to 200,000 clones, about 75% found once. The J gene is TRBJ2-1, the V gene TRBV27; D unresolved. This TCR came from an older woman with acute or convalescent COVID-19. The material sequenced was peripheral blood. In DNA, the CDR3 is TGTGCCAGCAGTTTATCGAATGGCGGATACAATGAGCAGTTCTTC. Amino acids: CASSLSNGGYNEQFF.